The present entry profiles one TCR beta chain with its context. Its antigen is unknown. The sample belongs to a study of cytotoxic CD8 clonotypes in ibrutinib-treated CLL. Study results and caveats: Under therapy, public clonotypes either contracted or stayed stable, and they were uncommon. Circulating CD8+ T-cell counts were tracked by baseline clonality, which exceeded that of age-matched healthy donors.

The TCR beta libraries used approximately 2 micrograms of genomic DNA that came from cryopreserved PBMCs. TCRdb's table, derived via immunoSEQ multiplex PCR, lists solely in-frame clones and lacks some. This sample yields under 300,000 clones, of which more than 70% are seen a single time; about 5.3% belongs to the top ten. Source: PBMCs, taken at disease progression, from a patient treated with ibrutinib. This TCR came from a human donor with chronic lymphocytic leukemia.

The CDR3 here is CASSRGSEAFF. The CDR3 DNA reads TGTGCCAGCTCCCGGGGGTCTGAAGCTTTCTTT. This chain connects TRBV7-9 to TRBJ1-1, with D perhaps matching TRBD1 (5 bases). The CDR3 is 11 amino acids. Deletions cut 8 bases from V and 6 bases from J, with 10 bases between. Per the germline V gene, CDR1 is SEHNR and CDR2 is FQNEAQ (reference sequence).